Below are 29 T cell receptor beta chains sequenced from a single sample in a study of blood T cell repertoires in COVID-19. TCRdb's copy holds only in-frame clones and misses some; the assay was immunoSEQ multiplex PCR. The repertoire has approximately 92,000 clones, around three quarters of them found once; the top ten carry roughly 8.2%. The sample was peripheral blood. All receptors come from a man between 45 and 60 years old who had recovered from COVID-19.

The chain recombines TRBV11-3 with TRBJ2-3; the match to TRBD1 covers 11 bases. V shed 3 bases, J shed 2 bases, and the junction held 4 bases outside the gene matches. Per germline, CDR1 SGHNT and CDR2 YENEEA. The CDR3 is made up of 16 amino acids. The CDR3 sequence: CASSLGQGVFTDTQYF. In DNA form, the CDR3 reads TGTGCCAGCAGCTTGGGACAGGGGGTATTCACAGATACGCAGTATTTT.

The rearrangement uses TRBV7-2 and TRBJ2-3; 14 bases are a match to TRBD2. The CDR3 is 18 amino acids. V lost 2 bases to trimming and J lost 1 base; unmatched junction nucleotides: 5. CDR1 and CDR2 from the germline V gene are SGHTA and FQGNSA. CDR3 sequence: CASSLMGLAGAGTDTQYF. CDR3 nucleotide sequence: TGTGCCAGCAGCTTAATGGGACTAGCGGGGGCTGGCACAGATACGCAGTATTTT.

This sequence joins TRBV27 and TRBJ1-4, with 7 positions matching TRBD1. Germline V lookup: CDR1 MNHEY, CDR2 SMNVEV (reference sequence). Losses at the gene ends were 4 bases for V and 7 bases for J; bases not matched to a gene: 6. This CDR3 is built from 14 residues. Written as DNA, the CDR3 is TGTGCCAGCAGTTCGTGGACAGGCGGTGAAAAACTGTTTTTT. Protein sequence: CASSSWTGGEKLFF.

This clone occurred once. V gene TRBV15 combines with J gene TRBJ1-5; D call uncertain. CDR3 length equals 17 residues. V gave up 2 bases and J gave up 4 bases, with 18 bases separating them. Germline V gene lookup returns CDR1 LNHNV and CDR2 YYDKDF (reference sequence). CDR3 nucleotide sequence: TGTGCCACCAGCAGATCCGGAAACGGACGGGGAAATCAGCCCCAGCATTTT. Protein sequence: CATSRSGNGRGNQPQHF.

This clone was recorded only once. The chain carries TRBV6-1 and TRBJ2-3, with D maybe TRBD1 (6 bases). V was shortened by 2 bases and J by 4 bases, with 13 bases between the two germline ends. The germline V gene has CDR1 MNHNS and CDR2 SASEGT. This CDR3 contains 15 residues. CDR3 DNA: TGTGCCAGCAGTGAATTACAGGGCAGGGCAGATACGCAGTATTTT. This sequence encodes CASSELQGRADTQYF.

This sequence joins TRBV11-2 and TRBJ1-3, with D possibly TRBD1 on 5 matching bases. Trimming removed 2 bases at V and 2 bases at J, with 10 bases between. This CDR3 is 15 amino acids long. In germline, CDR1 is SGHAT, CDR2 FQNNGV. The chain's CDR3 is CASSLMDIPGNTIYF. As DNA, the CDR3 is TGTGCCAGCAGCTTAATGGACATCCCTGGAAACACCATATATTTT. Based on the CDR3 plus reference TRBV11-2 and TRBJ1-3, the full variable domain is EAGVAQSPRYKIIEKRQSVAFWCNPISGHATLYWYQQILGQGPKLLIQFQNNGVVDDSQLPKDRFSAERLKGVDSTLKIQPAKLEDSAVYLCASSLMDIPGNTIYFGEGSWLTVV.

This clone appeared a single time. This chain links TRBV7-2 with TRBJ2-3, with D possibly being TRBD2 (7 bases). This CDR3 is 14 amino acids long. Germline-derived CDR1 and CDR2 are SGHTA and FQGNSA. Trimming left V 3 bases short and J 5 bases short, with 12 bases between. The CDR3 region is CASSLGGRKDTQYF. As DNA, the CDR3 is TGTGCCAGCAGCTTGGGGGGGCGGAAAGATACGCAGTATTTT.

The chain carries TRBV5-4 and TRBJ1-1, with TRBD1 identical over 7 bases. Trimming took 5 bases from V and 6 from J; bases not matched to a gene: 7. In germline, CDR1 is SGHNT, CDR2 YYREEE (reference sequence). This CDR3 region has 13 residues. DNA for the CDR3: TGTGCCAGCAGAGTCGACAGGGAGGCTGAAGCTTTCTTT. This codes for CASRVDREAEAFF.

This chain connects TRBV3-1 (or the pseudogene TRBV3-2) to TRBJ1-2; weak D call: TRBD1 (5 bases). Trimming took 1 base from V and 6 from J, leaving 18 bases between them. Germline V lookup: CDR1 LGHDT, CDR2 YNNKEL (reference sequence). The CDR3 is 16 amino acids. CDR3 loop: CASSQVVGGSVHGYTF. The CDR3 DNA sequence: TGTGCCAGCAGCCAAGTGGTCGGGGGAAGCGTCCATGGCTACACCTTC.

The J gene is TRBJ2-4, the V gene TRBV4-3; D is unresolved. Trimming stripped 2 bases from V and 4 bases from J, with 9 bases between. Germline CDR1 is LGHNA and CDR2 is YSLEER. The CDR3 contains 14 residues. For the CDR3, the DNA is TGCGCCAGCAGCCAAACGTCCAGTAAAAACATTCAGTACTTC. This sequence encodes CASSQTSSKNIQYF.

The sample holds one count of this clone. This sequence joins TRBV9 and TRBJ1-3; no reliable D call. The CDR3 extends over 13 amino acids. Germline lookup yields CDR1 SGDLS and CDR2 YYNGEE. The V end lost 0 bases, the J end lost 3 bases, and 4 bases lay between the germline ends. Here the CDR3 reads CASSVVHGNTIYF. The CDR3 nucleotides are TGTGCCAGCAGCGTAGTTCATGGAAACACCATATATTTT.

The chain joins TRBV7-9 to TRBJ2-7; 7 positions agree with TRBD2. J was trimmed by 6 bases and V by 8 bases; bases with no gene match: 16. The CDR3 is 15 amino acids. Germline V CDR1 and CDR2: SEHNR, FQNEAQ (reference sequence). The CDR3 loop is CASSPHPRESGEQYF. The CDR3 DNA sequence: TGTGCCAGCTCCCCCCATCCGCGGGAGTCGGGCGAGCAGTACTTC.

The rearrangement links TRBV6-6 to TRBJ1-2, with D possibly TRBD1 on 6 matching bases. The V gene's germline CDR1 is MNHNY and CDR2 SVGAGI (reference sequence). CDR3 length equals 18 residues. Trimming took off 5 bases at V and 2 bases at J, with 24 bases between the two ends. The CDR3, as DNA: TGTGCCAGCAGTCTATACAGCAAAGGACAGCTCTCCAACTATGGCTACACCTTC. Its translation: CASSLYSKGQLSNYGYTF.

The CDR3 DNA follows: TGTGCCAGCAGTTATAACCCGGGACAGGGGAAAGGGTCTGGGGCCAACGTCCTGACTTTC. Amino acid sequence: CASSYNPGQGKGSGANVLTF. The chain has TRBV27 and TRBJ2-6; the match to TRBD1 covers 10 bases. Germline-derived CDR1 and CDR2 are MNHEY and SMNVEV (reference sequence). J lost 1 base, V lost 4 bases, and 13 bases had no gene match. This CDR3 contains 20 residues.

This clone came up a few times. CDR3 nucleotides: TGTGCCAGCAGCGTTCTACCCACGACAGATACGCAGTATTTT. It encodes CASSVLPTTDTQYF. This chain uses TRBV9 with TRBJ2-3; D gene uncertain. The germline V gene has CDR1 SGDLS and CDR2 YYNGEE. The CDR3 is made up of 14 amino acids. V was shortened by 2 bases and J by 3 bases, with 10 bases between the two germline ends.

This clone was seen just once. CDR3 DNA sequence: TGTGCCAGCAGCCCGAGACTAGCGGGGGGGGGCACAGATACGCAGTATTTT. Its protein is CASSPRLAGGGTDTQYF. The rearrangement links TRBV11-2 to TRBJ2-3; 14 positions agree with TRBD2. V shed 5 bases and J 1 base; nucleotides not matched to a gene: 5. The CDR3 contains 17 residues. Looked up from germline, CDR1 is SGHAT and CDR2 is FQNNGV.

The genes are TRBV19 and TRBJ2-7; D is ambiguous. The CDR3 has 12 residues. Per germline, CDR1 LNHDA and CDR2 SQIVND (reference sequence). Between the trimmed V and J ends, which lost 0 bases and 7 bases, there was a span of 7 bases. The CDR3 spells CASSIDLREQYF. The CDR3 region has the DNA TGTGCCAGTAGTATAGATCTCCGGGAGCAGTACTTC.

The chain has TRBV10-3 and TRBJ1-6; TRBD1 is a possible D gene (6 bases). Germline V CDR1 and CDR2: ENHRY, SYGVKD. V was pared by 9 bases and J by 1 base, with 7 bases between. The CDR3 is made up of 13 amino acids. The CDR3 region has the DNA TGTGCCATGCAGGGGTCCTATAATTCACCCCTCCACTTT. As protein: CAMQGSYNSPLHF.

The chain employs TRBV2 and TRBJ2-7; D is perhaps TRBD1 (6 bases). This CDR3 is built from 15 residues. Germline CDR1 reads SNHLY; CDR2 reads FYNNEI. Deletions cut 4 bases from V and 7 bases from J, with 20 bases between. The CDR3 loop is CASSAPEGGRWEQYF. The CDR3 bases are TGTGCCAGCAGTGCCCCCGAAGGGGGAAGGTGGGAGCAGTACTTC.

The V call is TRBV9, the J call TRBJ2-3; 9 bases align to TRBD2. Trimming removed 3 bases from V and 12 bases from J; junction bases left unmatched: 11. The CDR3 covers 14 residues. Germline V gene data show CDR1 as SGDLS and CDR2 as YYNGEE. CDR3 residues: CASSAAGGAGGQYF. The DNA for the CDR3 is TGTGCCAGCAGCGCGGCGGGAGGAGCGGGGGGACAGTATTTT.

J is TRBJ1-1 and V is TRBV19; D unresolved. CDR3 length: 15 amino acids. Germline-derived CDR1 and CDR2 are LNHDA and SQIVND (reference sequence). Trimming pared 1 base from V and 3 bases from J, leaving 12 bases between. The DNA of the CDR3 is TGTGCCAGTAGTATAGTCGGCAGGTACTACACTGAAGCTTTCTTT. Translated, it gives CASSIVGRYYTEAFF. Using reference TRBV19 and TRBJ1-1 for the parts outside the CDR3, the full variable domain is DGGITQSPKYLFRKEGQNVTLSCEQNLNHDAMYWYRQDPGQGLRLIYYSQIVNDFQKGDIAEGYSVSREKKESFPLTVTSAQKNPTAFYLCASSIVGRYYTEAFFGQGTRLTVV.

This clone appeared a few times. The CDR3 loop reads CASSSSGTNTGELFF. CDR3 coding DNA: TGTGCCAGTAGTAGTTCGGGGACGAACACCGGGGAGCTGTTTTTT. This chain links TRBV19 with TRBJ2-2, with D possibly TRBD2 on 5 matching bases. Per the germline V gene, CDR1 is LNHDA and CDR2 is SQIVND (reference sequence). The CDR3 has 15 residues. V lost 4 bases and J 0 bases, leaving 9 bases between the germline ends.

This clone was counted between two and nine times. This chain links TRBV27 with TRBJ1-5; 9 bases agree with TRBD1. This CDR3 has 15 residues. With 8 bases clipped from V and 4 bases from J, the junction kept 9 bases outside the gene matches. Germline V CDR1 and CDR2: MNHEY, SMNVEV (reference sequence). The CDR3 nucleotides read TGTGCCAGCTCACGGACAGGGGATCGTAATCAGCCCCAGCATTTT. Protein: CASSRTGDRNQPQHF.

This rearrangement joins TRBV6-6 to TRBJ1-1; tentative D call: TRBD1 (5 bases). The germline V gene encodes CDR1 MNHNY and CDR2 SVGAGI (reference sequence). The CDR3 loop spans 14 amino acids. Trimming cost V 0 bases and J 5 bases, with 10 bases left between them. DNA for the CDR3: TGTGCCAGCAGTTACTCCCCGGAGGGGACTGAAGCTTTCTTT. Its translation is CASSYSPEGTEAFF.

This sequence joins TRBV5-5 and TRBJ2-2; D is possibly TRBD2 (5 bases). The V end lost 0 bases, the J end lost 5 bases, and 11 bases lay between the germline ends. In germline, CDR1 is SGHKS, CDR2 YYEKEE (reference sequence). The CDR3 sequence is 15 residues long. This chain's CDR3 is CASSLDRGWTGELFF. The CDR3 nucleotides are TGTGCCAGCAGCTTGGATCGGGGATGGACCGGGGAGCTGTTTTTT.

The genes are TRBV15 and TRBJ2-3, with D maybe TRBD1 (5 bases). The CDR3 spans 16 residues. The germline gives CDR1 LNHNV, CDR2 YYDKDF (reference sequence). The V end was cut by 1 base, the J end by 6 bases, with 17 bases between. The CDR3 is CATSRGVKGAMDTQYF. The CDR3 coding sequence is TGTGCCACCAGCAGAGGCGTTAAAGGGGCGATGGATACGCAGTATTTT.

The chain has TRBV6-1 and TRBJ2-3; a possible D gene is TRBD2 (5 bases). CDR3 length: 13 amino acids. V was clipped by 3 bases and J by 4 bases, with 8 bases between them. Germline V gene sequence: CDR1 MNHNS, CDR2 SASEGT. The CDR3 reads CASSETRADTQYF. CDR3 nucleotides: TGTGCCAGCAGTGAGACGAGGGCAGATACGCAGTATTTT.

The gene calls are TRBV5-5 and TRBJ2-2, with 7 bases fitting TRBD1. J gave up 5 bases and V 4 bases, and 8 bases lay outside the gene matches. Germline CDR1 reads SGHKS; CDR2 reads YYEKEE (reference sequence). CDR3 length equals 15 residues. Written as DNA, the CDR3 is TGTGCCAGCAGCAGGATGGACAGGAGAACCGGGGAGCTGTTTTTT. This gives the protein CASSRMDRRTGELFF.

V usage is TRBV28 and J usage is TRBJ2-1, with TRBD2 matching 9 bases. The V gene's germline CDR1 is MDHEN and CDR2 SYDVKM. The CDR3 runs to 16 residues. V lost 5 bases to trimming and J lost 11 bases; unmatched junction nucleotides: 16. The CDR3 region has the DNA TGTGCCAGCAGTCCCCCCGTGGGCGGGAGGGCCTTCAAGCAGTTCTTC. Protein: CASSPPVGGRAFKQFF.